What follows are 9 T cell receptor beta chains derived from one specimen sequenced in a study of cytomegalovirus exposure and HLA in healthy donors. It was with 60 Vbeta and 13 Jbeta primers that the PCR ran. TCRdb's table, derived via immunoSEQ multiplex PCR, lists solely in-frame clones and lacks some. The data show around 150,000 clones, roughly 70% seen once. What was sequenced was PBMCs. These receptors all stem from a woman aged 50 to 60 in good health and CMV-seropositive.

In DNA form, the CDR3 reads TGTGCCAGCAGATTAAGGGGGTCCGATAATTCACCCCTCCACTTT. Its translation: CASRLRGSDNSPLHF. The gene calls are TRBV5-6 and TRBJ1-6; maybe TRBD1 (6 bases). Germline CDR1 and CDR2: SGHDT and YYEEEE. The CDR3 is 15 amino acids. Trimming stripped 5 bases from V and 5 bases from J, with 14 bases between. The whole variable domain, filled in from reference TRBV5-6 and TRBJ1-6, reads DAGVTQSPTHLIKTRGQQVTLRCSPKSGHDTVSWYQQALGQGPQFIFQYYEEEERQRGNFPDRFSGHQFPNYSSELNVNALLLGDSALYLCASRLRGSDNSPLHFGNGTRLTVT.

The CDR3 DNA is TGTGCCAGTAGTACCACCGACAGGGACGAGACCCAGTACTTC. Protein: CASSTTDRDETQYF. The chain is built from TRBV19 and TRBJ2-5; 7 nucleotides match TRBD1. This CDR3 comprises 14 residues. J lost 5 bases, V lost 4 bases, and 7 bases had no gene match. Germline V lookup: CDR1 LNHDA, CDR2 SQIVND (reference sequence).

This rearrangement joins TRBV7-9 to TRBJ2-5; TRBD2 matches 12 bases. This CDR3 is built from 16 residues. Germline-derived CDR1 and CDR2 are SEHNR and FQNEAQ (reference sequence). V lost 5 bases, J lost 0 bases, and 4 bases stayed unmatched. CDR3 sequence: CASSPRLAGDQETQYF. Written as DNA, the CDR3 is TGTGCCAGCAGCCCTAGACTAGCGGGGGACCAAGAGACCCAGTACTTC. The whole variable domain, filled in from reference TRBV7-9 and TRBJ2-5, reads DTGVSQNPRHKITKRGQNVTFRCDPISEHNRLYWYRQTLGQGPEFLTYFQNEAQLEKSRLLSDRFSAERPKGSFSTLEIQRTEQGDSAMYLCASSPRLAGDQETQYFGPGTRLLVL.

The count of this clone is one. The CDR3 sequence: CASSLEQGSYNEQFF. The CDR3 bases are TGCGCCAGCAGCTTGGAACAGGGGTCCTACAATGAGCAGTTCTTC. V gene TRBV5-1 combines with J gene TRBJ2-1; 7 bases are shared with TRBD1. The germline gives CDR1 SGHRS, CDR2 YFSETQ. The CDR3 contains 15 residues. V shed 0 bases and J 1 base; nucleotides not matched to a gene: 1.

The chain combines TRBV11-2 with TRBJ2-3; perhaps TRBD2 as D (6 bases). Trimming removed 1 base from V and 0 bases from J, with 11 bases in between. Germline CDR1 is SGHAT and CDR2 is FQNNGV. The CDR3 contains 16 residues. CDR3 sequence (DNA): TGTGCCAGCAGCTTAGTTTGGCGGGGAAGCACAGATACGCAGTATTTT. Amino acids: CASSLVWRGSTDTQYF.

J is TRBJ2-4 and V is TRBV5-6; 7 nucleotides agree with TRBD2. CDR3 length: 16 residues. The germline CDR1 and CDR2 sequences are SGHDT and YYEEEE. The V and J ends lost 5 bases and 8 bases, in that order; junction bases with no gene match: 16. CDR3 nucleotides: TGTGCCAGCAGTTACTCGTGGGGGGAGGGGTTAGACATTCAGTACTTC. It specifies CASSYSWGEGLDIQYF.

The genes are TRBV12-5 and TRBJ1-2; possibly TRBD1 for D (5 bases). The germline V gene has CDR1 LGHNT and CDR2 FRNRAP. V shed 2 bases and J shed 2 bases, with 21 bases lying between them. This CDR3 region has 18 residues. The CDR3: CASGLPDILKPSNYGYTF. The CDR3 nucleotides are TGTGCTAGTGGTTTGCCGGACATACTAAAACCGTCAAACTATGGCTACACCTTC. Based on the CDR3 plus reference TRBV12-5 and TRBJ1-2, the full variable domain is DARVTQTPRHKVTEMGQEVTMRCQPILGHNTVFWYRQTMMQGLELLAYFRNRAPLDDSGMPKDRFSAEMPDATLATLKIQPSEPRDSAVYFCASGLPDILKPSNYGYTFGSGTRLTVV.

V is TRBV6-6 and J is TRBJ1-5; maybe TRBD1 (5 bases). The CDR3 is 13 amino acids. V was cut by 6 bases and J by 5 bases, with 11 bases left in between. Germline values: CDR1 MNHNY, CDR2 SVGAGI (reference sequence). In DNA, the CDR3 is TGTGCCAGCAGACCAGGGATAGATCAGCCCCAGCATTTT. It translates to CASRPGIDQPQHF.

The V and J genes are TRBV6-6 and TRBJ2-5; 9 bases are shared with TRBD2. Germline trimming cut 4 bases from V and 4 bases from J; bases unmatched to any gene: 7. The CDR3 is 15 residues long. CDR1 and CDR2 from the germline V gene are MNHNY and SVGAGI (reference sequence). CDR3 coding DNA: TGTGCCAGCAGTTTATCGCGGGGGGGCGGAGAGACCCAGTACTTC. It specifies CASSLSRGGGETQYF.